These T cell receptor beta chains were read from a single sample in a study of blood T cell repertoires in COVID-19. Only in-frame clones appear in the TCRdb table, and some are missing; sequencing was by immunoSEQ multiplex PCR. The sample lists about 46,000 clones, around 87% occurring once. The specimen was peripheral blood. These receptors originate from a human donor in a cohort sampled during active COVID-19. Each CDR3 is given with its conserved first and last residue. Fields, in order: D gene, clone size, V gene, CDR3 length, J gene, CDR3 protein, CDR3 DNA. The D gene is left open where the match is weak. Only part of the rows carry a size: once, few, many, or a class if the clone is expanded.

-	-	TRBV29-1	12	TRBJ1-4	CSVSKQGEKLFF	TGCAGCGTTAGCAAACAGGGTGAAAAACTGTTTTTT
TRBD2	-	TRBV9	14	TRBJ2-5	CASRPGGGGETQYF	TGTGCCAGCCGCCCGGGGGGGGGCGGGGAGACCCAGTACTTC
TRBD2	-	TRBV5-6	14	TRBJ2-7	CASSDSGGIYEQYF	TGTGCCAGCAGTGACAGCGGGGGGATCTACGAGCAGTACTTC
TRBD2	-	TRBV5-4	15	TRBJ2-7	CASSSRTSGYYEQYF	TGTGCCAGCAGCTCGCGGACTAGCGGGTACTACGAGCAGTACTTC
-	-	TRBV5-1	13	TRBJ2-7	CASSFQDAYEQYF	TGCGCCAGCAGCTTCCAGGATGCCTACGAGCAGTACTTC
-	few	TRBV7-9	15	TRBJ2-3	CASTGWKQGTDTQYF	TGTGCCAGCACCGGATGGAAACAGGGCACAGATACGCAGTATTTT
-	-	TRBV28	14	TRBJ2-1	CASSPGGSYNEQFF	TGTGCCAGCAGTCCAGGGGGGTCGTACAATGAGCAGTTCTTC
-	-	TRBV5-1	15	TRBJ2-6	CASSLTGSGANVLTF	TGCGCCAGCAGCCTAACAGGGAGTGGGGCCAACGTCCTGACTTTC
-	-	TRBV6-1	16	TRBJ2-3	CASSESWQLASDTQYF	TGTGCCAGCAGTGAAAGCTGGCAACTAGCAAGTGATACGCAGTATTTT
TRBD1	-	TRBV6-1	16	TRBJ1-2	CASSVGQGASNYGYTF	TGTGCCAGCAGTGTGGGACAGGGGGCATCGAACTATGGCTACACCTTC
TRBD2	-	TRBV5-1	16	TRBJ2-1	CASSSLGSGSYNEQFF	TGCGCCAGCAGCTCCCTGGGTAGCGGGAGCTACAATGAGCAGTTCTTC
-	-	TRBV5-1	16	TRBJ2-2	CASSLESGVNTGELFF	TGCGCCAGCAGCTTGGAGTCGGGGGTTAACACCGGGGAGCTGTTTTTT
-	-	TRBV7-3	15	TRBJ2-1	CASSSPSGSYNEQFF	TGTGCCAGCAGCTCCCCCAGCGGCTCCTACAATGAGCAGTTCTTC
TRBD1	-	TRBV7-2	13	TRBJ2-3	CASSGQGMHTQYF	TGTGCCAGCAGTGGACAGGGGATGCATACGCAGTATTTT
TRBD2	few	TRBV2	13	TRBJ2-4	CASSLEREGIQYF	TGTGCCAGCAGTCTGGAGAGGGAGGGCATTCAGTACTTC
TRBD1	-	TRBV19	16	TRBJ1-2	CATALRGQGAPGGYTF	TGTGCCACCGCTCTACGGGGACAGGGGGCGCCCGGCGGCTACACCTTC
TRBD2	-	TRBV4-3	15	TRBJ2-5	CASSQERGGRETQYF	TGCGCCAGCAGCCAAGAACGGGGGGGCCGCGAGACCCAGTACTTC
TRBD2	-	TRBV27	16	TRBJ2-1	CASSLLASGSGVEQFF	TGTGCCAGCAGTTTACTGGCTAGCGGGAGCGGTGTGGAGCAGTTCTTC
TRBD1	-	TRBV7-2	14	TRBJ1-1	CASSAKQGYTEAFF	TGTGCCAGCAGCGCCAAACAGGGGTACACTGAAGCTTTCTTT
TRBD1	-	TRBV18	14	TRBJ2-7	CASSPHRGAYEQYF	TGTGCCAGCTCACCCCACAGGGGAGCCTACGAGCAGTACTTC
TRBD1	-	TRBV6-7	18	TRBJ1-5	CASSFPGKGADSNQPQHF	TGTGCCAGCAGTTTCCCGGGTAAGGGGGCGGATAGCAATCAGCCCCAGCATTTT
TRBD2	-	TRBV30	19	TRBJ2-7	CAWSSRWVAGSRPPYEQYF	TGTGCCTGGAGTTCCCGTTGGGTAGCGGGCTCCCGCCCGCCCTACGAGCAGTACTTC
TRBD1	-	TRBV5-1	14	TRBJ2-3	CASSHGQGPDTQYF	TGCGCCAGCAGCCACGGACAGGGTCCGGATACGCAGTATTTT
-	-	TRBV5-1	13	TRBJ2-2	CASSFEAVGELFF	TGCGCCAGCAGCTTTGAGGCGGTCGGGGAGCTGTTTTTT
-	few	TRBV9	13	TRBJ2-3	CASGASSTDTQYF	TGTGCCAGCGGGGCGTCTAGCACAGATACGCAGTATTTT
TRBD1	-	TRBV25-1	15	TRBJ2-5	CASSEWDRGQETQYF	TGTGCCAGCAGTGAATGGGACAGAGGTCAAGAGACCCAGTACTTC
-	-	TRBV10-3	11	TRBJ1-1	CAIRRDTEAFF	TGTGCCATCAGAAGAGACACTGAAGCTTTCTTT
-	once	TRBV7-9	14	TRBJ1-1	CASSSPTGPPQAFF	TGTGCCAGCAGCTCTCCGACAGGCCCTCCACAAGCTTTCTTT
TRBD1	-	TRBV25-1	15	TRBJ2-7	CASSGATGGYGEQYF	TGTGCCAGCAGTGGGGCGACAGGGGGCTATGGGGAGCAGTACTTC
TRBD1	once	TRBV23-1	15	TRBJ2-6	CAWGQGDGGANVLTF	TGCGCCTGGGGGCAGGGGGACGGTGGGGCCAACGTCCTGACTTTC
-	-	TRBV7-9	13	TRBJ2-7	CASSHRGMREQYF	TGTGCCAGCAGCCACCGCGGGATGCGCGAGCAGTACTTC
TRBD2	-	TRBV19	13	TRBJ2-1	CASSIRTSGEQFF	TGTGCCAGTAGTATACGGACTAGCGGTGAGCAGTTCTTC
-	-	TRBV15	15	TRBJ2-7	CATSRDPGSSYEQYF	TGTGCCACCAGCAGAGATCCCGGTTCCTCCTACGAGCAGTACTTC
-	-	TRBV1	17	TRBJ2-7	CTSSRIAASAIPHEQYF	TGCACCAGCAGCCGGATCGCAGCGAGCGCGATTCCCCACGAGCAGTACTTC
-	-	TRBV5-4	14	TRBJ2-1	CASSSRGDYNEQFF	TGTGCCAGCAGCTCCCGGGGTGATTACAATGAGCAGTTCTTC
-	-	TRBV10-1	15	TRBJ2-1	CASSESGGYYNEQFF	TGCGCCAGCAGTGAGTCCGGCGGATACTACAATGAGCAGTTCTTC
TRBD2	-	TRBV6-5	13	TRBJ2-1	CASTQPGGNEQFF	TGTGCCAGCACCCAACCGGGGGGCAATGAGCAGTTCTTC
-	-	TRBV24-1	15	TRBJ2-3	CATSDSGVSTDTQYF	TGTGCCACCAGTGATTCAGGGGTTAGCACAGATACGCAGTATTTT
TRBD1	-	TRBV18	16	TRBJ1-1	CASSPTGQGMNTEAFF	TGTGCCAGCTCACCGACGGGACAGGGGATGAACACTGAAGCTTTCTTT
TRBD2	few	TRBV10-3	14	TRBJ2-7	CAGRASGLSYEQYF	TGTGCCGGCCGGGCTAGCGGTCTCTCCTACGAGCAGTACTTC
TRBD2	once	TRBV7-9	15	TRBJ2-1	CASSFSGGRYNEQFF	TGTGCCAGCAGCTTTAGCGGGGGGAGATACAATGAGCAGTTCTTC
TRBD1	-	TRBV29-1	13	TRBJ1-1	CSGGGQTNTEAFF	TGCAGCGGGGGGGGACAGACAAACACTGAAGCTTTCTTT
-	medium-sized	TRBV7-9	12	TRBJ2-7	CASSSDSLEQYF	TGTGCCAGCAGCTCGGACTCTCTCGAGCAGTACTTC
-	-	TRBV6-1	16	TRBJ1-5	CASSEEAGAGNQPQHF	TGTGCCAGCAGTGAAGAGGCGGGCGCGGGCAATCAGCCCCAGCATTTT
TRBD1	-	TRBV18	12	TRBJ2-1	CASQGENNEQFF	TGTGCCAGCCAGGGGGAGAACAATGAGCAGTTCTTC
-	few	TRBV10-2	13	TRBJ2-7	CASSESPYFEQYF	TGCGCCAGCAGTGAGTCACCTTACTTCGAGCAGTACTTC
TRBD1	once	TRBV2	15	TRBJ1-1	CASRLGTAMNTEAFF	TGTGCCAGCCGATTGGGGACAGCTATGAACACTGAAGCTTTCTTT
TRBD1	-	TRBV19	14	TRBJ2-7	CASTPGTGPYEQYF	TGTGCCAGTACCCCCGGGACAGGGCCCTACGAGCAGTACTTC
-	-	TRBV4-1	14	TRBJ2-5	CASSQDEVVETQYF	TGCGCCAGCAGCCAAGATGAGGTAGTTGAGACCCAGTACTTC
TRBD1	-	TRBV6-5	14	TRBJ1-4	CASSPRTGVEKLFF	TGTGCCAGCAGTCCCCGGACAGGCGTGGAAAAACTGTTTTTT
TRBD2	-	TRBV6-1	19	TRBJ2-2	CASSVPSLAGDQHTGELFF	TGTGCCAGCAGTGTCCCCTCTCTAGCGGGGGACCAGCACACCGGGGAGCTGTTTTTT
TRBD1	once	TRBV5-5	18	TRBJ2-3	CASSSRVGTGTSTDTQYF	TGTGCCAGCAGCTCCCGGGTAGGGACAGGGACTAGCACAGATACGCAGTATTTT